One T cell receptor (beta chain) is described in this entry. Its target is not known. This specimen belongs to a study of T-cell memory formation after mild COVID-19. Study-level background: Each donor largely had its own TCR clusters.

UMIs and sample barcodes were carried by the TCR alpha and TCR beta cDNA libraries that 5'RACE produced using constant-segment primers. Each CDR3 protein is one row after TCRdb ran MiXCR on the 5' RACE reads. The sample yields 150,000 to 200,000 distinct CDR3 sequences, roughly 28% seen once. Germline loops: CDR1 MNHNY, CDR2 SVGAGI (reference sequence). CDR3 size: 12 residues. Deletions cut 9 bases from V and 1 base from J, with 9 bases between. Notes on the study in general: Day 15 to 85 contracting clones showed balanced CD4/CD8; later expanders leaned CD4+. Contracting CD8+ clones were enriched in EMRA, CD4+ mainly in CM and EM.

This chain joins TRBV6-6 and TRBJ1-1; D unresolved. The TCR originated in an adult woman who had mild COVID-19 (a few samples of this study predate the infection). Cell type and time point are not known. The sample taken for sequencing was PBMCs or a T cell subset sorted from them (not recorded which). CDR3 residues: CARTKGNTEAFF. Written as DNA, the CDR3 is TGTGCCAGAACGAAGGGGAACACTGAAGCTTTCTTT.